A single sample is the source of the 17 T cell receptor beta chains below, sequenced in a study of type 1 regulatory T cells. TCRdb re-derived calls from the reads in MiXCR, one entry per CDR3 protein. The sample has around 69,000 distinct CDR3 sequences, around 68% seen once. No antigen is known for these receptors. Input material: cultured T cells, either the whole culture or a sorted T cell fraction (not recorded which). Indicated subset: Tr1-enriched cell product generated in vitro against host alloantigens. Source of these receptors: a human donor in good health.

The J gene is TRBJ2-3, the V gene TRBV28, with 7 nucleotides matching TRBD1. Germline V CDR1 and CDR2: MDHEN, SYDVKM. The CDR3 is made up of 13 amino acids. V shed 10 bases, J shed 0 bases, and the junction held 4 bases outside the gene matches. CDR3 residues: CATTQGSTDTQYF. CDR3 DNA: TGTGCCACTACACAGGGGAGCACAGATACGCAGTATTTT.

V and J are TRBV10-2 and TRBJ1-2; tentatively, D is TRBD1 (6 bases). Per germline, CDR1 WSHSY and CDR2 SAAADI. The CDR3 totals 13 residues. Trimming left V 10 bases short and J 0 bases short, with 12 bases between. CDR3 sequence: CATRDNSNYGYTF. Here the CDR3 DNA reads TGCGCCACCCGGGACAATTCTAACTATGGCTACACCTTC.

The rearrangement links TRBV5-1 to TRBJ1-1; D gene unclear. Germline lookup yields CDR1 SGHRS and CDR2 YFSETQ. CDR3 size: 13 residues. Trimming stripped 1 base from V and 5 bases from J, with 9 bases between. The CDR3 loop reads CASSLIVGTEAFF. The CDR3 nucleotides are TGCGCCAGCAGCTTGATAGTCGGGACTGAAGCTTTCTTT.

The rearrangement uses TRBV5-1 and TRBJ2-2, with D hard to call. The ends were cut back, 1 base at V and 0 bases at J, with 7 bases in the middle. CDR1 and CDR2 (germline): SGHRS, YFSETQ. The CDR3 covers 15 residues. Here the CDR3 DNA reads TGCGCCAGCAGCTTGAGGGCGGCGAACACCGGGGAGCTGTTTTTT. It encodes CASSLRAANTGELFF.

This clonotype was detected a few times. The chain employs TRBV10-3 and TRBJ1-5; weak D call: TRBD1 (6 bases). The V gene lost 3 bases and the J gene lost 7 bases, with 16 bases spanning the gap. Germline CDR1 and CDR2: ENHRY and SYGVKD. The CDR3 totals 15 residues. CDR3 sequence: CAISERAGAGQPQHF. In DNA form, the CDR3 reads TGTGCCATCAGTGAAAGAGCGGGGGCCGGGCAGCCCCAGCATTTT.

This clonotype was seen just once. This chain connects TRBV3-1 to TRBJ2-3; 9 bases are a match to TRBD2. This CDR3 region has 17 residues. V lost 0 bases and J lost 1; bases outside the gene matches: 5. Germline V gene lookup returns CDR1 LGHDT and CDR2 YNNKEL (reference sequence). CDR3 DNA sequence: TGTGCCAGCAGCCAAGATTTTCGACTAGCGGGCACAGATACGCAGTATTTT. It translates to CASSQDFRLAGTDTQYF.

The chain links TRBV10-3 to TRBJ2-7, with 12 bases fitting TRBD2. Germline assignment: CDR1 ENHRY and CDR2 SYGVKD. This CDR3 contains 16 residues. V shed 0 bases, J shed 4 bases, and the junction held 4 bases outside the gene matches. CDR3 loop: CAISESTSGSRYEQYF. The CDR3 region has the DNA TGTGCCATCAGTGAGTCGACTAGCGGGAGTCGATACGAGCAGTACTTC.

The V call is TRBV5-1, the J call TRBJ2-7, with 7 bases matching TRBD1. Germline lookup yields CDR1 SGHRS and CDR2 YFSETQ. The CDR3 is 14 amino acids. The ends lost 0 bases at V and 3 bases at J; junction bases unmatched: 3. DNA of the CDR3: TGCGCCAGCAGCTTGGGGGGACAGATCTACGAGCAGTACTTC. This codes for CASSLGGQIYEQYF.

The rearrangement uses TRBV10-3 and TRBJ2-2; 9 bases match TRBD2. This CDR3 comprises 14 residues. CDR1 and CDR2 (germline): ENHRY, SYGVKD. V gave up 9 bases and J gave up 8 bases; unmatched junction bases: 10. CDR3 in amino acids: CAMGPSGNAGELFF. CDR3 DNA: TGTGCCATGGGCCCTAGCGGGAATGCAGGGGAGCTGTTTTTT.

This chain joins TRBV19 and TRBJ2-7; 10 bases fit TRBD2. The junction had 14 bases not matched to a gene; V was cut back by 3 bases and J by 6 bases. Germline lookup yields CDR1 LNHDA and CDR2 SQIVND (reference sequence). The CDR3 extends over 17 amino acids. The CDR3 DNA sequence: TGTGCCAGTAGTATTAGTACCTCTGGTGCTAGCGGGGGCGAGCAGTACTTC. Translated, it gives CASSISTSGASGGEQYF.

V and J are TRBV29-1 and TRBJ2-7; 7 bases agree with TRBD1. The J segment lost 3 bases and the V segment lost 4 bases, leaving 3 bases of the junction unmatched. Germline V gives CDR1 SQVTM, CDR2 ANQGSEA. This CDR3 contains 12 residues. The CDR3 DNA sequence: TGCAGCGTTGGGGCAGGGGGCTACGAGCAGTACTTC. This encodes CSVGAGGYEQYF.

V is TRBV5-1 and J is TRBJ2-5, with 11 positions matching TRBD2. There are 16 residues in the CDR3. Germline values: CDR1 SGHRS, CDR2 YFSETQ. V trimming: 3 bases; J trimming: 4 bases; junction bases outside the gene matches: 8. The CDR3 region is CASSSPSSGRGETQYF. The CDR3 region has the DNA TGCGCCAGCAGCTCCCCTAGTAGCGGGAGGGGAGAGACCCAGTACTTC. The entire variable domain, with the rest obtained from reference TRBV5-1 and TRBJ2-5, is as follows: KAGVTQTPRYLIKTRGQQVTLSCSPISGHRSVSWYQQTPGQGLQFLFEYFSETQRNKGNFPGRFSGRQFSNSRSEMNVSTLELGDSALYLCASSSPSSGRGETQYFGPGTRLLVL.

The chain has TRBV3-1 and TRBJ1-2; D call uncertain. V lost 7 bases and J 2 bases, leaving 14 bases between the germline ends. The CDR3 covers 14 residues. Germline lookup yields CDR1 LGHDT and CDR2 YNNKEL (reference sequence). The CDR3 here is CASTSDNLNYGYTF. The DNA of the CDR3 is TGTGCCAGCACTAGCGACAATCTAAACTATGGCTACACCTTC.

The rearrangement joins TRBV5-1 to TRBJ2-3; weak D call: TRBD2 (5 bases). Trimming stripped 1 base from V and 0 bases from J, with 12 bases between. The CDR3 loop spans 16 amino acids. Germline V gene data show CDR1 as SGHRS and CDR2 as YFSETQ. The CDR3 bases are TGCGCCAGCAGCTTGCCCAGCGGTCCTAGCACAGATACGCAGTATTTT. It codes for CASSLPSGPSTDTQYF.

V is TRBV7-9 and J is TRBJ2-3, with 9 positions matching TRBD2. Per germline, CDR1 SEHNR and CDR2 FQNEAQ (reference sequence). V lost 4 bases to trimming and J lost 2 bases; unmatched junction nucleotides: 4. The length of the CDR3 is 15 residues. CDR3 nucleotide sequence: TGTGCCAGCAGCTGGACTAGCGCGGACACAGATACGCAGTATTTT. It yields the protein CASSWTSADTDTQYF.

The gene calls are TRBV19 and TRBJ1-2, with 7 bases aligning to TRBD1. The CDR3 has 13 residues. V lost 8 bases to trimming and J lost 5 bases; unmatched junction nucleotides: 8. CDR1 is LNHDA, CDR2 SQIVND, per germline (reference sequence). The CDR3 DNA sequence: TGTGCCAGTGACATTGGACAGGCTTATGGCTACACCTTC. This gives the protein CASDIGQAYGYTF.

This clonotype was counted a few times. J is TRBJ2-7 and V is TRBV20-1, with TRBD2 as a possible D gene (5 bases). The CDR3 contains 16 residues. With 5 bases removed from V and 5 bases from J, the gap between germline ends came to 25 bases. In germline, CDR1 is DFQATT, CDR2 SNEGSKA (reference sequence). In nucleotides, the CDR3 is TGCAGTGCTGGGAGTCTCGGGCTGTTCTCTATGCACGAGCAGTACTTC. This sequence encodes CSAGSLGLFSMHEQYF.